This T cell receptor beta chain is from a study of T cells in Graves' hyperthyroidism and ophthalmopathy. About the research overall: At the time of initial diagnosis and before any treatment, peripheral blood was collected.

CDR3 size: 16 residues. The germline V gene has CDR1 MNHEY and CDR2 SVGEGT. The germline V and J ends were trimmed by 4 bases and 5 bases, with 21 bases remaining between them. Study conclusions and caveats: The blood repertoire included most of the expanded thyroid clonotypes above 0.001. Classification by a 13 V-J model distinguished ophthalmopathy from stable hyperthyroidism.

The table lists this clonotype with a few counts. Antigen unknown. TCR beta CDR3 region amplification was performed from RNA transcripts. Primed by the HTBI set, a first-round RT-PCR was run on the TCR CDR3. TCRdb independently ran MiXCR on the multiplex PCR reads; one entry per CDR3 protein. The sample carries approximately 690,000 distinct CDR3 sequences, more than 20% recorded once. This sequence originates from a man aged 25 to 45 with Graves' ophthalmopathy. The rearrangement joins TRBV6-2 or TRBV6-3 to TRBJ2-7; D is uncertain. The sequenced sample was blood. CDR3 region: CASSSLDRRSYHEQYF. The DNA of the CDR3 is TGTGCCAGCAGTTCCCTTGACCGAAGGAGTTACCACGAGCAGTACTTC.